The rows below give T cell receptor beta chains drawn from one sample of a study of T cell repertoires in cytomegalovirus infection. TCRdb re-called the reads with MiXCR, one entry per CDR3 protein. This repertoire shows fewer than 550,000 distinct CDR3 sequences, about 15% found once; its top ten account for 20% to 30%. The sequenced sample consisted of CD8+ T cells from PBMCs. The receptor set was obtained from a human donor in good health (CMV status not recorded). Some clones in this sample may be carry-over from other donors' samples. Each CDR3 is given with its conserved first and last residue. Each record gives: J gene, D gene, clone size, V gene, CDR3 protein, CDR3 DNA. D genes are given only for firm matches. The size entry is marked missing in some rows and otherwise reads once, few, many or a size class.

j_gene: TRBJ2-1
d_gene: -
abundance: many
v_gene: TRBV7-8
CDR3aa: CASSLLRTGNEQFF
CDR3nt: TGTGCCAGCAGCTTACTCCGGACTGGGAATGAGCAGTTCTTC

j_gene: TRBJ2-1
d_gene: -
abundance: many
v_gene: TRBV27
CDR3aa: CASSFGANNEQFF
CDR3nt: TGTGCCAGCAGTTTCGGGGCGAACAATGAGCAGTTCTTC

j_gene: TRBJ1-2
d_gene: -
abundance: many
v_gene: TRBV29-1
CDR3aa: CSVIQGGYGYTF
CDR3nt: TGCAGCGTAATACAGGGAGGCTATGGCTACACCTTC

j_gene: TRBJ2-1
d_gene: -
abundance: -
v_gene: TRBV19
CDR3aa: CASISTGSSYNEQFF
CDR3nt: TGTGCCAGTATTTCAACAGGGAGCTCCTACAATGAGCAGTTCTTC

j_gene: TRBJ2-2
d_gene: TRBD1
abundance: few
v_gene: TRBV6-5
CDR3aa: CASSLRGRELFF
CDR3nt: TGTGCCAGCAGTTTAAGGGGGCGGGAGCTGTTTTTT

j_gene: TRBJ1-1
d_gene: -
abundance: many
v_gene: TRBV4-1
CDR3aa: CASSQDGQLEAFF
CDR3nt: TGCGCCAGCAGCCAAGACGGACAGCTTGAAGCTTTCTTT

j_gene: TRBJ2-3
d_gene: TRBD1
abundance: few
v_gene: TRBV5-1
CDR3aa: CASSLTGGRWTDTQYF
CDR3nt: TGCGCCAGCAGCTTGACAGGGGGGAGGTGGACAGATACGCAGTATTTT

j_gene: TRBJ2-7
d_gene: -
abundance: few
v_gene: TRBV5-1
CDR3aa: CASSFRQDSYEQYF
CDR3nt: TGCGCCAGCAGCTTTAGACAGGACTCCTACGAGCAGTACTTC

j_gene: TRBJ2-3
d_gene: TRBD2
abundance: -
v_gene: TRBV30
CDR3aa: CASGHSGSSDTQYF
CDR3nt: TGTGCCTCAGGGCATAGCGGGAGCTCAGATACGCAGTATTTT

j_gene: TRBJ1-5
d_gene: TRBD1
abundance: many
v_gene: TRBV6-2/TRBV6-3
CDR3aa: CVTGVYSNQPQHF
CDR3nt: TGTGTGACAGGGGTTTATAGCAATCAGCCCCAGCATTTT

j_gene: TRBJ2-3
d_gene: -
abundance: -
v_gene: TRBV19
CDR3aa: CASNGRGSFTDTQYF
CDR3nt: TGTGCCAGTAATGGGAGGGGGAGCTTCACAGATACGCAGTATTTT

j_gene: TRBJ1-1
d_gene: TRBD1
abundance: many
v_gene: TRBV7-2
CDR3aa: CASSSDRGAIMSAFF
CDR3nt: TGTGCCAGCAGCTCAGACAGGGGCGCTATAATGAGTGCTTTCTTT

j_gene: TRBJ2-2
d_gene: -
abundance: -
v_gene: TRBV28
CDR3aa: CATLKGPGTGELFF
CDR3nt: TGTGCCACCTTGAAGGGACCCGGTACCGGGGAGCTGTTTTTT

j_gene: TRBJ1-1
d_gene: TRBD1
abundance: many
v_gene: TRBV7-9
CDR3aa: CASSEDRVNTEAFF
CDR3nt: TGTGCCAGCAGCGAGGACAGGGTCAACACTGAAGCTTTCTTT

j_gene: TRBJ1-2
d_gene: TRBD1
abundance: -
v_gene: TRBV19
CDR3aa: CASSIDRTGGRGYTF
CDR3nt: TGTGCCAGTAGTATCGACCGGACAGGGGGCCGCGGCTACACCTTC